A selection of T cell receptor beta chains follows, all from one sample in a study of blood T cells in healthy people across ages. Each CDR3 protein gets one entry after TCRdb re-called the 5' RACE reads with MiXCR. This table holds some 1.8 million distinct CDR3 sequences, around 40% found once. Sequenced material: blood. The receptors were gathered from a human donor in good health. CDR3s include the opening cysteine and the closing phenylalanine or tryptophan. Each record gives: V gene, D gene, clone size, CDR3 length, J gene, CDR3 protein, CDR3 DNA. The D gene is left open where the match is weak. Clone size, where shown, is once, few, many, or a class for clones that have expanded.

V gene: TRBV3-1; D gene: NA; clone size: NA; CDR3 length: 12; J gene: TRBJ2-7; CDR3 protein: CASSAGSHEQYF; CDR3 DNA: TGTGCCAGCAGTGCAGGGTCCCACGAGCAGTACTTC
V gene: TRBV5-1; D gene: NA; clone size: few; CDR3 length: 15; J gene: TRBJ1-6; CDR3 protein: CASTTGVGFEAPLHF; CDR3 DNA: TGCGCCAGCACCACGGGTGTGGGCTTCGAAGCACCCCTCCACTTT
V gene: TRBV11-1; D gene: NA; clone size: NA; CDR3 length: 14; J gene: TRBJ2-1; CDR3 protein: CASSKYRDYNEQFF; CDR3 DNA: TGTGCCAGCAGCAAATACCGGGACTACAATGAGCAGTTCTTC
V gene: TRBV7-2; D gene: TRBD1; clone size: many; CDR3 length: 14; J gene: TRBJ1-2; CDR3 protein: CASSPGTGYYGYTF; CDR3 DNA: TGTGCCAGCAGTCCCGGGACAGGGTACTATGGCTACACCTTC
V gene: TRBV11-2; D gene: TRBD1; clone size: NA; CDR3 length: 16; J gene: TRBJ2-3; CDR3 protein: CASSSRTGGGGDTQYF; CDR3 DNA: TGTGCCAGCAGCTCCCGGACAGGGGGAGGAGGAGATACGCAGTATTTT
V gene: TRBV5-1; D gene: TRBD2; clone size: few; CDR3 length: 15; J gene: TRBJ2-1; CDR3 protein: CASSNHLAGVFMQFF; CDR3 DNA: TGCGCCAGCAGCAATCATCTAGCGGGGGTGTTTATGCAGTTCTTC
V gene: TRBV6-6; D gene: NA; clone size: NA; CDR3 length: 12; J gene: TRBJ1-2; CDR3 protein: CATRAERGSYTF; CDR3 DNA: TGTGCCACCCGGGCGGAGAGGGGTAGCTACACCTTC
V gene: TRBV21-1; D gene: NA; clone size: NA; CDR3 length: 15; J gene: TRBJ2-1; CDR3 protein: CVRRGPRGPHNEQFF; CDR3 DNA: TGTGTCCGCAGGGGCCCCAGGGGCCCCCACAATGAGCAGTTCTTC
V gene: TRBV29-1; D gene: NA; clone size: NA; CDR3 length: 14; J gene: TRBJ1-2; CDR3 protein: CSVDRATANYGYTF; CDR3 DNA: TGCAGCGTAGACCGGGCTACAGCTAACTATGGCTACACCTTC
V gene: TRBV7-6; D gene: NA; clone size: NA; CDR3 length: 16; J gene: TRBJ2-1; CDR3 protein: CASSTDSDNYYNEQFF; CDR3 DNA: TGTGCCAGCAGCACGGACAGTGACAATTACTACAATGAGCAGTTCTTC
V gene: TRBV3-1; D gene: TRBD2; clone size: once; CDR3 length: 15; J gene: TRBJ2-5; CDR3 protein: CASSGTSGGYETQYF; CDR3 DNA: TGTGCCAGCAGTGGGACTAGCGGGGGATATGAGACCCAGTACTTC
V gene: TRBV2; D gene: NA; clone size: NA; CDR3 length: 14; J gene: TRBJ1-4; CDR3 protein: CASSSRVFNEKLFF; CDR3 DNA: TGTGCCAGCAGTTCGAGGGTGTTCAATGAAAAACTGTTTTTT
V gene: TRBV10-3; D gene: TRBD2; clone size: NA; CDR3 length: 15; J gene: TRBJ2-1; CDR3 protein: CPIQTSGGTYNEQFF; CDR3 DNA: TGTCCCATCCAGACTAGCGGGGGAACGTACAATGAGCAGTTCTTC
V gene: TRBV28; D gene: NA; clone size: few; CDR3 length: 16; J gene: TRBJ1-6; CDR3 protein: CASSRPWTDTNSPLHF; CDR3 DNA: TGTGCCAGCAGCCGACCTTGGACGGATACTAATTCACCCCTCCACTTT
V gene: TRBV10-3; D gene: TRBD1; clone size: NA; CDR3 length: 13; J gene: TRBJ2-7; CDR3 protein: CAIRQGQNYEQYF; CDR3 DNA: TGTGCCATCAGGCAGGGACAGAACTACGAGCAGTACTTC
V gene: TRBV29-1; D gene: NA; clone size: NA; CDR3 length: 12; J gene: TRBJ1-1; CDR3 protein: CSAGRMDTEAFF; CDR3 DNA: TGCAGCGCTGGACGAATGGACACTGAAGCTTTCTTT
V gene: TRBV6-2/TRBV6-3; D gene: NA; clone size: few; CDR3 length: 13; J gene: TRBJ2-1; CDR3 protein: CASKRVPDNEQFF; CDR3 DNA: TGTGCCAGCAAAAGGGTTCCAGACAATGAGCAGTTCTTC
V gene: TRBV20-1; D gene: TRBD2; clone size: few; CDR3 length: 16; J gene: TRBJ2-5; CDR3 protein: CSARDPSGGAMKTQYF; CDR3 DNA: TGCAGTGCTAGAGATCCAAGCGGGGGGGCTATGAAGACCCAGTACTTC